Described below is a single TCR beta chain sequence and its context. The sample belongs to a study of blood T cell repertoires in COVID-19. Study details: COVID-19 samples from acute and convalescent phases originated in the United States, Italy and Spain.

This table comes from immunoSEQ multiplex PCR, and its TCRdb copy is limited to in-frame clones, with some not included. The sample includes under 150,000 clones, under 85% seen only once; the top ten take 5.5% to 8%. Trimming removed 1 base from V and 3 bases from J, with 8 bases in between. Germline CDR1 reads SGHTS; CDR2 reads YDEGEE. The CDR3 is 14 amino acids. This sequence originates from a human donor in a cohort sampled during active COVID-19. The sample comprised peripheral blood. The chain links TRBV5-8 to TRBJ1-5; D remains unclear. The CDR3 DNA reads as TGTGCCAGCAGCTTGTACAGAAACAATCAGCCCCAGCATTTT. It yields the protein CASSLYRNNQPQHF. The whole variable domain, filled in from reference TRBV5-8 and TRBJ1-5, reads EAGVTQSPTHLIKTRGQQATLRCSPISGHTSVYWYQQALGLGLQFLLWYDEGEERNRGNFPPRFSGRQFPNYSSELNVNALELEDSALYLCASSLYRNNQPQHFGDGTRLSIL.